This T cell receptor beta chain originates from a study of PD-L1 blockade in urothelial cancer. On the study more broadly: Blood analysis was done at 3 weeks (second dose) and 6 weeks after treatment began.

Time point in this sample: peripheral blood 6 weeks after treatment start. CDR1 is LNHDA, CDR2 SQIVND, per germline (reference sequence). CDR3 length: 13 residues. V dropped 3 bases and J dropped 7 bases, with 10 bases sitting between them. The method was immunoSEQ multiplex PCR; TCRdb's version includes in-frame clones alone and lacks a portion of them. The sample carries roughly 51,000 clones, around 85% recorded once. The chain couples TRBV19 to TRBJ2-1; D possibly corresponds to TRBD2 (6 bases). This TCR was recovered from a man between 45 and 60 years old with urothelial cancer. Sequencing used PBMCs, obtained around atezolizumab (anti-PD-L1) treatment. The CDR3 nucleotides are TGTGCCAGTAGTATGACTAGTATTAATGAGCAGTTCTTC. This codes for CASSMTSINEQFF.